Sequencing of this T cell receptor (beta chain) was carried out in a study of T cells after yellow fever vaccination. Overall study findings and caveats: Abundant clonotypes from the bulk population could get into FACS-sorted repertoires as contaminants. Of the clonotypes, a small share occurred in both CD4 and CD8 compartments. Re-detected after boosting: most primary clones, almost 98% of CD4 and about 85% of CD8.

5'RACE template switching added a universal primer site and UMIs to TCR cDNA. TCRdb ran MiXCR on the 5' RACE reads and lists one entry per CDR3 protein. The sample has some 320,000 distinct CDR3 sequences, over 8% seen once. This clonotype was picked up a small number of times. Its target is unknown. Germline V gives CDR1 SGHDT, CDR2 YYEEEE. The ends were cut back, 4 bases at V and 2 bases at J, with 19 bases in the middle. This CDR3 comprises 17 residues. This specimen was PBMCs, taken on the day of the first yellow fever vaccination. This rearrangement joins TRBV5-6 to TRBJ1-5, with D uncertain. This receptor was obtained from a man between 18 and 35 years old who received the YFV17D yellow fever vaccine. CDR3 sequence (DNA): TGTGCCAGCAGCCTATCGAGCCGGGGATATGGCAATCAGCCCCAGCATTTT. It yields the protein CASSLSSRGYGNQPQHF.